The rows below give T cell receptor beta chains drawn from one sample of a study of blood T cell repertoires in COVID-19. Assay: immunoSEQ multiplex PCR; the TCRdb copy retains only in-frame clones and omits some. Seen here are roughly 200,000 clones, 82% observed once, and the top ten hold less than 9.5%. Material for sequencing was peripheral blood. Source of these receptors: a woman of 80 years or more with COVID-19, enrolled during active disease. Each CDR3 is given with its conserved first and last residue. The D gene is left open where the match is weak. For some rows the clone size is stated as once, few or many, or as a class when expanded; others skip it.

d_call clone_size j_call v_call cdr3_nt cdr3_aa
- few TRBJ1-1 TRBV4-3 TGCGCCAGCAGCCAGGGGGGGAGAAGTAACACTGAAGCTTTCTTT CASSQGGRSNTEAFF
- - TRBJ1-1 TRBV5-1 TGCGCCAGCAGCAGTAAAATCGGGGTACAGGAAGCTTTCTTT CASSSKIGVQEAFF
- - TRBJ1-6 TRBV27 TGTGCCAGCACCGGGATAAATTCACCCCTCCACTTT CASTGINSPLHF
TRBD1 - TRBJ1-2 TRBV7-2 TGTGCCAGCAGCTTCAGTGTCCAGGGGGCGAATGGCTACACCTTC CASSFSVQGANGYTF
- - TRBJ1-3 TRBV6-5 TGTGCCAGCAGTCCCCGTACTTCAAACACCATATATTTT CASSPRTSNTIYF
TRBD1 few TRBJ1-6 TRBV30 TGTGCCTGGAATCGACAGGGGGCTAATATTTCACCCCTCCACTTT CAWNRQGANISPLHF
- - TRBJ1-2 TRBV19 TGTGCCAGTAGTGCCGAACAGGGACCACTCGGCTATGGCTACACCTTC CASSAEQGPLGYGYTF
TRBD1 - TRBJ2-7 TRBV7-6 TGTGCCAGCAGTACGGGGACAGGGGGCAGTTCCTACGAGCAGTACTTC CASSTGTGGSSYEQYF
- - TRBJ1-6 TRBV5-1 TGCGCCAGCAAATTACAGGAGAGCTCCTATAATTCACCCCTCCACTTT CASKLQESSYNSPLHF
- once TRBJ1-1 TRBV15 TGTGCCACCAGCAGAGTTGAGAAGCTGAACACTGAAGCTTTCTTT CATSRVEKLNTEAFF
- - TRBJ1-1 TRBV6-5 TGTGCCAGCAGTTCCGACAGGACCACGAACACTGAAGCTTTCTTT CASSSDRTTNTEAFF
TRBD2 once TRBJ2-1 TRBV9 TGTGCCAGCAGCGGTGGTTTTAGCGGGGGGGCGTACAATGAGCAGTTCTTC CASSGGFSGGAYNEQFF
TRBD1 once TRBJ1-2 TRBV19 TGTGCCAGTAGAACGGCTGACAGGGTTCAGGGCTACACCTTC CASRTADRVQGYTF
TRBD1 - TRBJ1-4 TRBV14 TGTGCCAGCAGCCGGGTGACAGGGCGAGGTGAAAAACTGTTTTTT CASSRVTGRGEKLFF
- - TRBJ2-1 TRBV2 TGTGCCAGCAGGCAGGGTTCCTACAATGAGCAGTTCTTC CASRQGSYNEQFF
- - TRBJ1-2 TRBV27 TGTGCCAGTTCAATTAGTCCGGCGACTGCTGGCTACACCTTC CASSISPATAGYTF
TRBD1 - TRBJ2-3 TRBV18 TGTGCCAGCTCACTCCGACAGGGGGCGGCGGGAGATACGCAGTATTTT CASSLRQGAAGDTQYF
- - TRBJ2-2 TRBV15 TGTGCCACCAGCAGAGTAGCCTCTCCCAACACCGGGGAGCTGTTTTTT CATSRVASPNTGELFF
- - TRBJ1-5 TRBV28 TGTGCCAGCAGCCTGGAATTGGGCAGGGCGCAGCCCCAGCATTTT CASSLELGRAQPQHF
TRBD2 - TRBJ2-2 TRBV6-2/TRBV6-3 TGTGCCAGCAGTTACCCCCCTAGCGGGAGGGCGAACACCGGGGAGCTGTTTTTT CASSYPPSGRANTGELFF
- - TRBJ2-6 TRBV15 TGTGCCACCAGCAGAGCGGGGGGCCGGGCCAACGTCCTGACTTTC CATSRAGGRANVLTF
- - TRBJ1-2 TRBV2 TGTGCCAGCAGTGGGGCGGCTGGGACACCCATCTATGGCTACACCTTC CASSGAAGTPIYGYTF
- - TRBJ1-2 TRBV5-1 TGCGCCAGCAGCTCCCGAGGTGCTAACTATGGCTACACCTTC CASSSRGANYGYTF
- - TRBJ2-7 TRBV19 TGTGCCAGTAGCACCGGGACTTGGGCGTACGAGCAGTACTTC CASSTGTWAYEQYF
- - TRBJ2-5 TRBV18 TGTGCCAGCTCTCGAGGGGGACGGCTTCGAGAGACCCAGTACTTC CASSRGGRLRETQYF
TRBD1 - TRBJ2-5 TRBV18 TGTGCCAGCTCAAGGGACAGCAAAGAGACCCAGTACTTC CASSRDSKETQYF
TRBD1 - TRBJ1-4 TRBV5-4 TGTGCCAGCAGCTCACAGGGGGCAGGGGAAAAACTGTTTTTT CASSSQGAGEKLFF
TRBD1 - TRBJ1-1 TRBV6-6 TGTGCCAGCAAATGGACAGGGGAGAACACTGAAGCTTTCTTT CASKWTGENTEAFF
TRBD1 once TRBJ1-6 TRBV6-5 TGTGCCAGCAGTCAGGGACAGGGCCCTTCACCCCTCCACTTT CASSQGQGPSPLHF
- once TRBJ1-2 TRBV30 TGTGCCTGGAGTGTACTAGGGGGGGGCTATGGCTACACCTTC CAWSVLGGGYGYTF
- - TRBJ1-1 TRBV5-4 TGTGCCAGCGGCAGGGGTAGTGAAGCTTTCTTT CASGRGSEAFF
TRBD1 once TRBJ1-2 TRBV28 TGTGCCAGCAGTCTTCCGAAGGGACAGGAGATGGGCTACACCTTC CASSLPKGQEMGYTF
- - TRBJ1-2 TRBV29-1 TGCAGCGTTGAAGTGGAGACCACTCACTTC CSVEVETTHF
TRBD2 - TRBJ2-1 TRBV30 TGTGCCTGGAGTTCCCCCAGACTAGCGGGAGAGGAGCAGTTCTTC CAWSSPRLAGEEQFF
- - TRBJ2-3 TRBV25-1 TGTGCCAGCAGGGCAAAAGAGAGCGGGCGAGATACGCAGTATTTT CASRAKESGRDTQYF
- - TRBJ1-2 TRBV10-1 TGCGCCAGCAGCCCCGACAGCACCAAGGAAAGCTACACCTTC CASSPDSTKESYTF
TRBD1 - TRBJ1-2 TRBV19 TGTGCCAGTAGTACCTCCCGACAGGGATGGTATGGCTACACCTTC CASSTSRQGWYGYTF
TRBD2 - TRBJ2-1 TRBV5-6 TGTGCCAGCAGCTTGGCGGGGACTAGCGTTAACAATGAGCAGTTCTTC CASSLAGTSVNNEQFF
- - TRBJ2-1 TRBV11-2 TGTGCCAGCAGTTTTTTTCAGGGGCGCAGTAATGAGCAGTTCTTC CASSFFQGRSNEQFF
TRBD1 - TRBJ1-1 TRBV6-4 TGTGCCAGCAGGGTGGACAGGGCGAACACTGAAGCTTTCTTT CASRVDRANTEAFF